This T cell receptor beta chain was documented in a study of blood T cell repertoires in COVID-19 (dated by TCRdb to about 2020). The study in broad terms: The collaborator samples originated in the United States, Italy and Spain and spanned the acute and convalescent phases of COVID-19. Nearly every sample came with metadata listing a de-identified subject ID, COVID-19 status, age in years and sex. The repertoires were made available in a free public database intended to serve as a resource for research on the immune response to SARS-CoV-2. The material from the prospective study consisted of cDNA or gDNA derived from T cells, B-cell-depleted T cells, or PBMCs. Subjects who had been exposed to COVID-19, were actively infected with it, or had recovered from it provided the deeply sampled blood TCRbeta repertoires that made up the dataset. The samples were drawn from the first 160 participants of the ongoing ImmuneRACE study and from 1,200 or so subjects provided by 6 global collaborators. HLA class I and class II types, where available, came from metadata supplied by the sample provider rather than from assay-based typing. The investigation overall reported the following: The quantity of clinical and demographic metadata differed by source and by participant and was supplied without curation.

The immunoSEQ Assay, a bias-controlled multiplex PCR, was used to amplify TCRbeta CDR3 regions from genomic DNA. In the source study's methods: Nucleated cell counts per sample were estimated from amplification of reference gene primers within the assay. To quantify the absolute abundance of each unique TCRbeta CDR3 rearrangement, sequence reads were collapsed and filtered. For each sample, productive Simpson clonality was calculated by taking the square root of Simpson's diversity index across productive rearrangements. This is the immuneACCESS table as TCRdb keeps it, with only in-frame sequences that have V and J called. A part of the clones is gone; compared with another copy, unresolved V genes explain less than half, and the rest is unexplained. V, J and clone size are taken as reported in that table, and D and trimming were inferred from the DNA itself. This sample is represented by under 300,000 clones; 80% to 90% of them were singletons. The ten top clones hold under 2.5% of the sample.

In the prospective study, participants were about 18 to 95 years old, resided in around 25 geographic areas of the United States, and were enrolled through a virtual design. In the prospective study, participants were assigned to cohorts based on the clinical history participants reported in a screening survey and a study questionnaire. Recovered participants in ImmuneRACE Cohort 3 were defined as having two consecutive negative NP/OP PCR tests, clearance from a healthcare professional, or resolution of symptoms. Mobile phlebotomists in the prospective study collected whole blood, serum and a nasopharyngeal or oropharyngeal swab from every participant. Prospective study participants could optionally give additional blood draws and questionnaires over a 2-month period. Before DNA extraction, blood samples from the prospective study were shipped at room temperature or frozen. In regard to this clone: Its antigen is still unknown. The record has no base qualities; no much larger clone is one base away.

As encoded in the germline V gene, CDR1 is SGHTA while CDR2 is FQGNSA. Measured from the cysteine to the phenylalanine, the CDR3 is 15 residues long. Of all the DNA, just the CDR3 is kept, 45 bases in frame from base 1. The junction shows trimming of 1 base on V and 7 bases on J, plus 13 bases between the germline ends. Source material: PBMCs or T cells enriched from blood (not recorded which). This TCR was recovered from a woman between 45 and 60 years old who had recovered from COVID-19. The sequence is built from TRBV7-2 and TRBJ2-2; the D gene is possibly TRBD2, with 5 bases matching. Here the CDR3 is given as CASSLVGSRGGELFF. The DNA is as follows: TGTGCCAGCAGCTTAGTGGGCTCCCGGGGCGGGGAGCTGTTTTTT. This CDR3, with the reference TRBV7-2 and TRBJ2-2 proteins standing in past its ends, gives the full variable domain GAGVSQSPSNKVTEKGKDVELRCDPISGHTALYWYRQSLGQGLEFLIYFQGNSAPDKSGLPSDRFSAERTGGSVSTLTIQRTQQEDSAVYLCASSLVGSRGGELFFGEGSRLTVL.